This is a list of T cell receptor beta chains from one sample in a study of T cell repertoires in ileal Crohn's disease. The protocol was immunoSEQ multiplex PCR, while the TCRdb copy is restricted to in-frame clones and leaves out a portion. Found here are around 2,500 clones, roughly 93% of them singletons; the top ten hold around 3.6%. Sequencing was carried out using ileal tissue. All receptors come from an adult with Crohn's disease. CDR3s include the opening cysteine and the closing phenylalanine or tryptophan. A D gene is named only where the DNA matches it firmly. Clone size is not always given. Where it is, it says once, few, many or a class for expanded clones.

abundance,d_gene,v_gene,j_gene,CDR3aa,CDR3nt
once,-,TRBV30,TRBJ2-7,CAWSVTYEQYF,TGTGCCTGGAGTGTCACCTACGAGCAGTACTTC
-,TRBD2,TRBV9,TRBJ2-1,CASARLAGANEQFF,TGTGCCAGCGCTCGACTAGCGGGAGCTAATGAGCAGTTCTTC
-,TRBD2,TRBV5-1,TRBJ2-3,CASSLAARGGTDTQYF,TGCGCCAGCAGCTTGGCCGCGCGGGGGGGCACAGATACGCAGTATTTT
-,-,TRBV4-3,TRBJ1-4,CASSQAIQGSATNEKLFF,TGCGCCAGCAGCCAAGCCATACAGGGCTCCGCAACTAATGAAAAACTGTTTTTT
once,TRBD1,TRBV6-5,TRBJ1-5,CASSYLPGQGNQPQHF,TGTGCCAGCAGTTATCTCCCCGGACAGGGCAATCAGCCCCAGCATTTT
-,TRBD1,TRBV30,TRBJ1-5,CAWSPTGISQPQHF,TGTGCCTGGAGTCCGACAGGGATCAGCCAGCCCCAGCATTTT
-,-,TRBV5-1,TRBJ1-2,CASSLGQDLDGYTF,TGCGCCAGCAGCTTGGGGCAGGATCTCGATGGCTACACCTTC
-,TRBD1,TRBV6-6,TRBJ1-5,CASLSEQGRPQHF,TGTGCCAGCCTTTCGGAACAGGGGAGGCCCCAGCATTTT
-,-,TRBV18,TRBJ1-2,CASSPRSNYGYTF,TGTGCCAGCTCACCAAGATCAAACTATGGCTACACCTTC
-,-,TRBV13,TRBJ2-5,CASSFQETQYF,TGTGCCAGCAGCTTTCAAGAGACCCAGTACTTC
-,-,TRBV10-3,TRBJ2-3,CAITTASTDTQYF,TGTGCCATCACTACAGCTAGCACAGATACGCAGTATTTT